The clone carrying this TCR beta chain was counted many times. The source of the sample is a study of neurological immune-mediated disorders. Between the trimmed V and J ends, which lost 4 bases and 5 bases, there was a span of 17 bases. The CDR3 covers 16 residues. Germline V gives CDR1 SGHAT, CDR2 FQNNGV. In TCRdb, the 5' RACE reads were re-called with MiXCR into one record per CDR3 protein. The sample has approximately 46,000 distinct CDR3 sequences, 10% seen once. The sequenced sample was PBMCs. The V call is TRBV11-2, the J call TRBJ1-4; D not certain. This TCR was sampled from a man in his 70s with HTLV-1-associated myelopathy (HAM/TSP). The CDR3 reads CASSSSIGLGNEKLFF. The CDR3 bases are TGTGCCAGCAGCTCTTCAATAGGGCTGGGAAATGAAAAACTGTTTTTT.